This T cell receptor (beta chain) was captured by sequencing in a study of cytomegalovirus exposure and HLA in healthy donors. Study-wide results and caveats: Some TCR beta chains (more than 150 of them) were listed as cytomegalovirus-associated.

In regard to this clone: The antigen remains unidentified.

The table came from immunoSEQ multiplex PCR; TCRdb's copy has only in-frame clones and leaves some out. The top ten clones hold roughly 1% of a sample with about 60,000 clones, around 90% of them seen once. This TCR derives from a man younger than 35 in good health and CMV-seronegative. Source material: PBMCs.

The CDR3: CASSSTYEQYF. The DNA for the CDR3 is TGTGCCAGCAGTTCCACCTACGAGCAGTACTTC. This chain joins TRBV6-5 and TRBJ2-7; no definite D call. Germline-derived CDR1 and CDR2 are MNHEY and SVGAGI. The CDR3 has 11 amino acids. Trimming stripped 4 bases from V and 2 bases from J, with 3 bases between.